The present T cell receptor (beta chain) was sequenced within a study of naive CD8 T cells in extremely preterm neonates. Study-level points and caveats: Relative to older groups, preterm infants had shorter, less trimmed CDR3s with fewer N additions.

Between the trimmed V and J ends, which lost 7 bases and 4 bases, there was a span of 13 bases. CDR1 and CDR2 (germline): LNHDA, SQIVND (reference sequence). This CDR3 is 14 amino acids long. Concerning this clone itself: The antigen is not known.

Repertoires were generated with immunoSEQ multiplex PCR, while TCRdb's copy carries only in-frame clones and drops some. The sample has about 5,000 clones; around 97% are singletons. The V call is TRBV19, the J call TRBJ1-4, with unresolved D. The TCR comes from a human donor in good health. The sample comprised naive CD8+ T cells from blood. CDR3 amino acids: CASTTGWGNEKLFF. The CDR3 coding sequence is TGTGCCAGTACCACGGGGTGGGGTAATGAAAAACTGTTTTTT. The full variable domain, rest sourced from reference TRBV19 and TRBJ1-4, is DGGITQSPKYLFRKEGQNVTLSCEQNLNHDAMYWYRQDPGQGLRLIYYSQIVNDFQKGDIAEGYSVSREKKESFPLTVTSAQKNPTAFYLCASTTGWGNEKLFFGSGTQLSVL.